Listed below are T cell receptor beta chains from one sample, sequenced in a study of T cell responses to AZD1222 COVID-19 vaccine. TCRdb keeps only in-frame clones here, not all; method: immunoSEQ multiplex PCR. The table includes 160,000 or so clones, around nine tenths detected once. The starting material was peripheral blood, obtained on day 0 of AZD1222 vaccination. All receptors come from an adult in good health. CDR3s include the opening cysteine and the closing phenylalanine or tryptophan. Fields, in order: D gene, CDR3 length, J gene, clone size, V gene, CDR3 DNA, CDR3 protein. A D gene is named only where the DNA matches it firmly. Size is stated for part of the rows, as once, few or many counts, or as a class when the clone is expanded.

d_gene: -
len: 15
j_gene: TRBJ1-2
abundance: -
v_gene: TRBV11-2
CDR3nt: TGTGCCAGCAGCTTATCGACAGGAGGGACCTATGGCTACACCTTC
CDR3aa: CASSLSTGGTYGYTF

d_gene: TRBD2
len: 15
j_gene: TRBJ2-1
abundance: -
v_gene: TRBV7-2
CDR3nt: TGTGCCAGCAGCTTGACTAGCGGTAGATACAATGAGCAGTTCTTC
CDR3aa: CASSLTSGRYNEQFF

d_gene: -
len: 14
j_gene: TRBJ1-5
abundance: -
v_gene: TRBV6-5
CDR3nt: TGTGCCAGCAGTTCCCCCTTTAGCAATCAGCCCCAGCATTTT
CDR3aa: CASSSPFSNQPQHF

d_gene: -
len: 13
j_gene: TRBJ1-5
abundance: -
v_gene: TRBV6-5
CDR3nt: TGTGCCAGCAGGGTGACCAGCAATCAGCCCCAGCATTTT
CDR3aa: CASRVTSNQPQHF

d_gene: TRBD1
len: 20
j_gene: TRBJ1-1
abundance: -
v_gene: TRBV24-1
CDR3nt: TGTGCCACCAGTGACCCGGAGGGGACAGGGGAAGGGGGCCTGAACACTGAAGCTTTCTTT
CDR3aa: CATSDPEGTGEGGLNTEAFF

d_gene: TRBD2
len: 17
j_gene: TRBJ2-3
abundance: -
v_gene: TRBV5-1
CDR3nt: TGCGCCAGCAGCTCCGGGACTAGCGGGAGACCCCCAGATACGCAGTATTTT
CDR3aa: CASSSGTSGRPPDTQYF

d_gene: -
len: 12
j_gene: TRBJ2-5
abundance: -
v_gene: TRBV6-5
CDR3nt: TGTGCCAGCAGTCCTCGTCAAGAGACCCAGTACTTC
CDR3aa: CASSPRQETQYF

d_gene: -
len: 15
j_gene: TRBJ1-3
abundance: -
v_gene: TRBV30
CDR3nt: TGTGCCTGGAGCACTTCAGTCCTCTCTGGAAACACCATATATTTT
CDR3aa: CAWSTSVLSGNTIYF

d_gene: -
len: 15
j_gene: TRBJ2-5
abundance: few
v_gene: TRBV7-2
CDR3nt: TGTGCCAGCAGCTTAATAAATCCAGGACAAGAGACCCAGTACTTC
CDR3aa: CASSLINPGQETQYF

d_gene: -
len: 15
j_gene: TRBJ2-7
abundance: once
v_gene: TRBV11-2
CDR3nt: TGTGCCAGCAGCTTTTTTAACGGGCCCTCCTACGAGCAGTACTTC
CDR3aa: CASSFFNGPSYEQYF

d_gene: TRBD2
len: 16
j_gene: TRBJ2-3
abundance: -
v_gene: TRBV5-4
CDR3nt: TGTGCCAGCAGCTTGGGGTCGGGACTAGCGGGAGAGAAGCAGTATTTT
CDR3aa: CASSLGSGLAGEKQYF

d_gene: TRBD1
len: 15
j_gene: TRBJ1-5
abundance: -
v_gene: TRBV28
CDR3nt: TGTGCCAGCAGTTTTGGACAGGCTGGCAATCAGCCCCAGCATTTT
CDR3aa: CASSFGQAGNQPQHF

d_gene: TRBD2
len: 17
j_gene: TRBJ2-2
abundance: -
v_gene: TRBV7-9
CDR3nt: TGTGCCAGCAGCTTAGCGAGGACTAGCGGGATACCCGGGGAGCTGTTTTTT
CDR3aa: CASSLARTSGIPGELFF

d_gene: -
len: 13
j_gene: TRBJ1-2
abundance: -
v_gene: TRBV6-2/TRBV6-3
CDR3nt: TGTGCCAGCAGTTACGAGGGTAACTATGGCTACACCTTC
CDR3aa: CASSYEGNYGYTF

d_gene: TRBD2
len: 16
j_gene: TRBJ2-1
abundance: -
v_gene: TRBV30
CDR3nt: TGTGCCTGGATTCTTAACGTAGCGGGAGGACGGAATGAGCAGTTCTTC
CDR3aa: CAWILNVAGGRNEQFF

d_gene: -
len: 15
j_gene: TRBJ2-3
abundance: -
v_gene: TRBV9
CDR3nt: TGTGCCAGCAGCGTTGTGGACCCTAGCACAGATACGCAGTATTTT
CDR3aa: CASSVVDPSTDTQYF

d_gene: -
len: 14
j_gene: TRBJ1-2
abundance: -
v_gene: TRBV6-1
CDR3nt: TGTGCCAGCAGTGAACTCCAGACCATTGGAGGCTACACCTTC
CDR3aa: CASSELQTIGGYTF

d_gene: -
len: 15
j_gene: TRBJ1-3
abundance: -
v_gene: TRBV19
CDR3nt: TGTGCCAGTAGTATTGGGATTATCTCTGGAAACACCATATATTTT
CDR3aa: CASSIGIISGNTIYF

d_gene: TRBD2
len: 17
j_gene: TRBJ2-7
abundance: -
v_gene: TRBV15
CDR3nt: TGTGCCACCAGCAGACCGGGACTAGCGGGAGTAGGCTACGAGCAGTACTTC
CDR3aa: CATSRPGLAGVGYEQYF

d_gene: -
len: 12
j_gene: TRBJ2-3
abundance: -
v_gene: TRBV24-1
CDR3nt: TGTGCCACCAGTGATTTGCTCGGGGCGCAGTATTTT
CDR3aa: CATSDLLGAQYF

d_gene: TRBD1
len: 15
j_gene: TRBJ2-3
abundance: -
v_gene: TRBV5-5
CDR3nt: TGTGCCAGCAAAACTTCCGGGACAGGGAGCGATACGCAGTATTTT
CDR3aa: CASKTSGTGSDTQYF

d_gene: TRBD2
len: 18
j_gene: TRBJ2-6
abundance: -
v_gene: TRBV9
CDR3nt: TGTGCCAGCAGCGTAGACCCTAGCGGGAGGGCCGGGGCCAACGTCCTGACTTTC
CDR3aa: CASSVDPSGRAGANVLTF